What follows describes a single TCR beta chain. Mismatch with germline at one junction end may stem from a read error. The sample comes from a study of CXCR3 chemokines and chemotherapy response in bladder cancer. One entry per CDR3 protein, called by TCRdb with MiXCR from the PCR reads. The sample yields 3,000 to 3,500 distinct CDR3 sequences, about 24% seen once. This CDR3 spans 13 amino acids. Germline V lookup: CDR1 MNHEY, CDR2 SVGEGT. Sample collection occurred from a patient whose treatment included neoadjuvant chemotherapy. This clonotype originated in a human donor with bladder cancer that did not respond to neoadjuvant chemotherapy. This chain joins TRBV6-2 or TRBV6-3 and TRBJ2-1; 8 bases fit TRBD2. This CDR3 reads CASKPSGSGREQF. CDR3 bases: TGTGCCAGCAAACCTAGCGGGTCCGGTAGGGAGCAGTTC.